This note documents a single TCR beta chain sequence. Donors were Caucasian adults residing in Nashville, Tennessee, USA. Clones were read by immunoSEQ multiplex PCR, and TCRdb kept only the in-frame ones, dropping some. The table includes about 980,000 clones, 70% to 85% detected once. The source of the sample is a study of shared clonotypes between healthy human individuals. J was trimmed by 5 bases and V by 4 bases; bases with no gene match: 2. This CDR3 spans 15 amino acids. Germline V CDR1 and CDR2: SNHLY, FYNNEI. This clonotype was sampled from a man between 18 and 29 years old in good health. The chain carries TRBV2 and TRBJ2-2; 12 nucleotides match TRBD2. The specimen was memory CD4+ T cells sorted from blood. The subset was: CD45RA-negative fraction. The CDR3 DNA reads TGTGCCAGCAGTGTCACTAGCGGGGGGACCGGGGAGCTGTTTTTT. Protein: CASSVTSGGTGELFF.